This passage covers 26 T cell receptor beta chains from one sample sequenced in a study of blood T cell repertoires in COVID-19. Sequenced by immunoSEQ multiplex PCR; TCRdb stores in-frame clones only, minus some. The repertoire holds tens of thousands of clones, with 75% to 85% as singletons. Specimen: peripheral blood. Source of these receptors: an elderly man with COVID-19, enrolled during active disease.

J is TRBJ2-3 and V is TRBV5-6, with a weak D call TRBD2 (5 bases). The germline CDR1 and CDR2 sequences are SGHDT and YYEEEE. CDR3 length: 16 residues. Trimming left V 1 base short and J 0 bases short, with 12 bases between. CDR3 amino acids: CASSLFAAASTDTQYF. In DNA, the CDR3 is TGTGCCAGCAGCTTGTTTGCAGCGGCTAGCACAGATACGCAGTATTTT.

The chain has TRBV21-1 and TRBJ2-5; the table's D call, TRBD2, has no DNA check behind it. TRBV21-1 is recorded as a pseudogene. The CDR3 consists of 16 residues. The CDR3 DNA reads TGTGCCAGCAGCTCACCGGGACTAGCGGGAGAAGAGACCCAGTACTTC. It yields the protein CASSSPGLAGEETQYF.

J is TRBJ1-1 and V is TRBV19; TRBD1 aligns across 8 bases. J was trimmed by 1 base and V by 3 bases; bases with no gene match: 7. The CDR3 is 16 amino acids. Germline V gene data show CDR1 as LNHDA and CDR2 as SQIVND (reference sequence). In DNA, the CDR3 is TGTGCCAGTAGTATCAGGGACAGGAGGGGGAACACTGAAGCTTTCTTT. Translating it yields CASSIRDRRGNTEAFF.

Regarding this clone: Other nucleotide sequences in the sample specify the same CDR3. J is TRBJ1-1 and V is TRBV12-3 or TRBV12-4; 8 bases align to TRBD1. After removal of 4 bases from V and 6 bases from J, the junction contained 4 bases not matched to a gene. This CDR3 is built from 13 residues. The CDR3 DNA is TGTGCCAGCAGTTGGGCAGGGGGCTCTGAAGCTTTCTTT. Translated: CASSWAGGSEAFF.

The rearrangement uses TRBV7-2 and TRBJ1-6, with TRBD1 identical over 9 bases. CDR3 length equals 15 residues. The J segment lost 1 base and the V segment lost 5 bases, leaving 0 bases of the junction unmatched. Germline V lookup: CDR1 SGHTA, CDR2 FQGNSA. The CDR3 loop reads CASSDRGSYNSPLHF. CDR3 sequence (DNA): TGTGCCAGCAGCGACAGGGGGTCCTATAATTCACCCCTCCACTTT.

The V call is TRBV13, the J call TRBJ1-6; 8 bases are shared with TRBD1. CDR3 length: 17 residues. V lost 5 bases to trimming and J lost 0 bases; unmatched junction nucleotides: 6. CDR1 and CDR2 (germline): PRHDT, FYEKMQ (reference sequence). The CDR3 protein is CASSMRQGSSYNSPLHF. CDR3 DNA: TGTGCCAGCAGCATGCGACAGGGGAGCTCCTATAATTCACCCCTCCACTTT.

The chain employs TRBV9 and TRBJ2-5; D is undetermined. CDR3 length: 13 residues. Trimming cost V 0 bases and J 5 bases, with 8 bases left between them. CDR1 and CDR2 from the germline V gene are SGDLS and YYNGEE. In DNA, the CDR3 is TGTGCCAGCAGCGTAGTTCTGGGCGAGACCCAGTACTTC. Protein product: CASSVVLGETQYF.

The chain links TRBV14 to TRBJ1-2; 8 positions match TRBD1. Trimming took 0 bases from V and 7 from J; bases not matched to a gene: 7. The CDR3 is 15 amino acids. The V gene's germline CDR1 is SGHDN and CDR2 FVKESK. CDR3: CASSQDPTTGGGYTF. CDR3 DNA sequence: TGTGCCAGCAGCCAAGACCCTACAACAGGGGGTGGCTACACCTTC.

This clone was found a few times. Written as DNA, the CDR3 is TGTGCCAGCAGCCCACCCAGGCAGGAGGATTCACCCCTCCACTTT. It encodes CASSPPRQEDSPLHF. The chain combines TRBV3-1 (or the pseudogene TRBV3-2) with TRBJ1-6, with D uncertain. The CDR3 spans 15 residues. Trimming took 4 bases from V and 8 from J, leaving 15 bases between them. Germline V lookup: CDR1 LGHDT, CDR2 YNNKEL (reference sequence).

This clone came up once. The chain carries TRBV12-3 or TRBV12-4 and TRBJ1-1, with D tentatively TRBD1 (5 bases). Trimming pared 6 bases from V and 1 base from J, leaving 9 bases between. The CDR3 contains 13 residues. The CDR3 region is CASRWGGNTEAFF. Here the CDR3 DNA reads TGTGCCAGCAGGTGGGGGGGGAACACTGAAGCTTTCTTT.

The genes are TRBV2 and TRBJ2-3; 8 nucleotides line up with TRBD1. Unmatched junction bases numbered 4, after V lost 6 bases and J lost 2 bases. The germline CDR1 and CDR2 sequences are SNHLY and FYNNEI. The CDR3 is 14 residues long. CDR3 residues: CASRGQANTDTQYF. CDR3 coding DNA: TGTGCCAGCAGGGGACAGGCAAACACAGATACGCAGTATTTT.

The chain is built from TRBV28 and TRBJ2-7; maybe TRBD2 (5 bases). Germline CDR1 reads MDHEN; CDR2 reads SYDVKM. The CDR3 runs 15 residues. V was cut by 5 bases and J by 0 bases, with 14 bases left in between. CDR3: CASSPPDYLSYEQYF. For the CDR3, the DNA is TGTGCCAGCAGTCCCCCAGACTACCTCTCCTACGAGCAGTACTTC.

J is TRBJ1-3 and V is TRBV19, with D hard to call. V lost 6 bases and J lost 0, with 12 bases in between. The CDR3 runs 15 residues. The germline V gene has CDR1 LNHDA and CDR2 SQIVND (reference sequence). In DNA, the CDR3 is TGTGCCAGTAGCCCGGGGAGATCCTCTGGAAACACCATATATTTT. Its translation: CASSPGRSSGNTIYF.

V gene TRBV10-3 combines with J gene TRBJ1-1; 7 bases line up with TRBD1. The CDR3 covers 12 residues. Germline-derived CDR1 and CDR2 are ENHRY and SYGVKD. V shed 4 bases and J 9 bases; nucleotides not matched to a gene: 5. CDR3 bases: TGTGCCATCAGTGGGGGACAGATTAAAGCTTTCTTT. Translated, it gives CAISGGQIKAFF.

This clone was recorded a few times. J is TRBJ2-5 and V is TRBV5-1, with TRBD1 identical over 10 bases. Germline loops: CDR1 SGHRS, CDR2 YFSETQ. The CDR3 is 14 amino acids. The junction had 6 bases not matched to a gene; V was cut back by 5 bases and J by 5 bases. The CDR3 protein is CASRPGQGRETQYF. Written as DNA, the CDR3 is TGCGCCAGCAGACCGGGACAGGGGCGGGAGACCCAGTACTTC.

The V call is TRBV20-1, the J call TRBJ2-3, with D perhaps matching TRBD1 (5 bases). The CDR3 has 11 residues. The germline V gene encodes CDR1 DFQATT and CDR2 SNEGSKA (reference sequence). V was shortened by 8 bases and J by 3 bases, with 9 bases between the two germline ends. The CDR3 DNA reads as TGCAGTCAGGGCCCTACAGATACGCAGTATTTT. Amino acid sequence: CSQGPTDTQYF.

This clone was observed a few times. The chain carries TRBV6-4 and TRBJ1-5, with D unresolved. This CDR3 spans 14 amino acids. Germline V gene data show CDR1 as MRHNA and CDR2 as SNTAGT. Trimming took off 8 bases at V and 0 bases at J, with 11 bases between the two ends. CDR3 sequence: CASLPAYSNQPQHF. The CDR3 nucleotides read TGTGCCAGCCTCCCCGCGTATAGCAATCAGCCCCAGCATTTT.

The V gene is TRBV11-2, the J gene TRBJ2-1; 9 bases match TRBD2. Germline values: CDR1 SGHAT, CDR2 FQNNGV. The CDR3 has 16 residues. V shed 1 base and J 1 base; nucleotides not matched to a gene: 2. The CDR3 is CASSLGTSVSYNEQFF. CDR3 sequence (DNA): TGTGCCAGCAGCTTAGGGACTAGCGTATCCTACAATGAGCAGTTCTTC.

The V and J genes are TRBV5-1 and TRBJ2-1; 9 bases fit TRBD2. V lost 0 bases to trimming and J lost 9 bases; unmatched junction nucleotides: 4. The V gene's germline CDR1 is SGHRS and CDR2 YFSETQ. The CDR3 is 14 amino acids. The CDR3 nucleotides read TGCGCCAGCAGCTTGGGCGGGAGGGCCAGTGAGCAGTTCTTC. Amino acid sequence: CASSLGGRASEQFF.

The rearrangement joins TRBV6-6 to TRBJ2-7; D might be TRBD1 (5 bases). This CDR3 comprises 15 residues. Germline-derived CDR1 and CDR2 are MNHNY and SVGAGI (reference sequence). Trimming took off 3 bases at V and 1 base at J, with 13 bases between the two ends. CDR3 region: CASSYPPTGSYEQYF. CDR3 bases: TGTGCCAGCAGTTATCCACCTACAGGTTCCTACGAGCAGTACTTC.

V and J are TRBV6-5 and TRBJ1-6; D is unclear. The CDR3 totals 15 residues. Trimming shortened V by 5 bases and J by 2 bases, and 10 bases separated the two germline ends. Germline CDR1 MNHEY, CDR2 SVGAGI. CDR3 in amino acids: CASSISRTYNSPLHF. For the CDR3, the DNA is TGTGCCAGCAGTATTTCGAGAACCTATAATTCACCCCTCCACTTT.

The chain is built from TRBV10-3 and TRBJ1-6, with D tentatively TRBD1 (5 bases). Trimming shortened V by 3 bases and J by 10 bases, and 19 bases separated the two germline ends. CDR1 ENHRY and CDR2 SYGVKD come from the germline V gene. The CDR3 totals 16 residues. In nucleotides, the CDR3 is TGTGCCATCAGTGAAGGCAGGGCCGGAGAAAACTCACCCCTCCACTTT. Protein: CAISEGRAGENSPLHF.

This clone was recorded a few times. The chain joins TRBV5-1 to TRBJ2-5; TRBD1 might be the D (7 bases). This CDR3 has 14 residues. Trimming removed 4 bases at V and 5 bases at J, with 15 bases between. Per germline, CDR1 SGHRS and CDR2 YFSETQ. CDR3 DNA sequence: TGCGCCAGCAGCCCGCAGGGGGGAAGCGAGACCCAGTACTTC. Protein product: CASSPQGGSETQYF.

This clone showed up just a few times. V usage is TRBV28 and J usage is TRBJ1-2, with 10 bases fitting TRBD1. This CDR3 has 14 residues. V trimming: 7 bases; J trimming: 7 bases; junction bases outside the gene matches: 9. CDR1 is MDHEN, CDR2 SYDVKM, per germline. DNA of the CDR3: TGTGCCAGCACAGCGGGACAGGGGATTAGTGGCTACACCTTC. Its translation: CASTAGQGISGYTF.

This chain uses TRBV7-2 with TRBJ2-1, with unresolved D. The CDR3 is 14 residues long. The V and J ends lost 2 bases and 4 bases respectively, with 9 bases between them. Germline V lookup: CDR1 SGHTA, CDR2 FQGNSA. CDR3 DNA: TGTGCCAGCAGCTTACAGCGCAGTTACAATGAGCAGTTCTTC. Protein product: CASSLQRSYNEQFF.

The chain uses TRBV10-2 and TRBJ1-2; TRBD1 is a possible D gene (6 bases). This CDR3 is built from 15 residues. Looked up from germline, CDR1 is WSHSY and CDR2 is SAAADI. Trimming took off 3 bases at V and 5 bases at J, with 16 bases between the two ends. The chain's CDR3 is CASSDGGAEGYGYTF. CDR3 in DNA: TGCGCCAGCAGTGACGGGGGGGCCGAGGGATATGGCTACACCTTC.